The rows below give T cell receptor beta chains drawn from one sample of a study of blood T cell repertoires in COVID-19. The protocol was immunoSEQ multiplex PCR, while the TCRdb copy is restricted to in-frame clones and leaves out a portion. The data show 150,000 to 200,000 clones, with around nine tenths seen just once and under 3% held by the top ten. The sample was peripheral blood. These receptor sequences come from a woman of 80 years or more with COVID-19, enrolled during active disease. Both conserved end residues are part of each CDR3. The D gene is left open where the match is weak. Where a row states a size, it is once, few, many or the class of an expanded clone; other rows omit it.

j_call v_call clone_size d_call cdr3_aa cdr3_nt
TRBJ2-1 TRBV7-9 NA NA CASSPSGSSYNEQFF TGTGCCAGCAGCCCCTCGGGGAGCTCCTACAATGAGCAGTTCTTC
TRBJ1-1 TRBV28 few TRBD1 CASSLKLGPISTGKTEAFF TGTGCCAGCAGTTTAAAGTTGGGACCGATCTCGACAGGGAAGACTGAAGCTTTCTTT
TRBJ1-5 TRBV27 NA TRBD1 CASSLAADRVGNQPQHF TGTGCCAGCAGTTTAGCTGCGGACAGGGTAGGCAATCAGCCCCAGCATTTT
TRBJ2-7 TRBV7-2 NA NA CASSVGGGYEQYF TGTGCCAGCAGCGTCGGTGGTGGCTACGAGCAGTACTTC
TRBJ1-1 TRBV3-1/TRBV3-2 NA NA CASSLQGSNTEAFF TGTGCCAGCAGCCTCCAGGGCTCCAACACTGAAGCTTTCTTT
TRBJ2-1 TRBV5-1 NA TRBD2 CASSLEGIAGEFYNEQFF TGCGCCAGCAGCTTGGAAGGGATAGCGGGAGAATTCTACAATGAGCAGTTCTTC
TRBJ2-1 TRBV9 few NA CASSVVQGNEQFF TGTGCCAGCAGCGTAGTTCAGGGAAATGAGCAGTTCTTC
TRBJ1-1 TRBV28 NA NA CASSLLVMNTEAFF TGTGCCAGCAGTTTATTAGTAATGAACACTGAAGCTTTCTTT
TRBJ1-2 TRBV7-3 once NA CASSLNRVSGYTF TGTGCCAGCAGCTTAAACAGGGTCTCTGGCTACACCTTC
TRBJ1-4 TRBV7-9 few NA CASSIRQNVNEKLFF TGTGCCAGCAGCATTCGACAAAACGTTAATGAAAAACTGTTTTTT
TRBJ2-1 TRBV7-2 once TRBD2 CASSLADYAAASGDYNEQFF TGTGCCAGCAGCTTAGCCGACTACGCAGCGGCCAGCGGGGATTACAATGAGCAGTTCTTC
TRBJ1-4 TRBV19 NA TRBD1 CASSLSQGNEKLFF TGTGCCAGTAGCCTATCACAGGGGAATGAAAAACTGTTTTTT
TRBJ1-1 TRBV14 NA TRBD1 CASSQDLRDRGRTEAFF TGTGCCAGCAGCCAAGACCTCCGGGACAGGGGAAGGACTGAAGCTTTCTTT
TRBJ1-1 TRBV15 NA NA CATGLVMNTEAFF TGTGCCACCGGACTGGTAATGAACACTGAAGCTTTCTTT
TRBJ2-2 TRBV3-1/TRBV3-2 NA NA CASSPTSGAGELFF TGTGCCAGCAGCCCAACCTCAGGTGCCGGGGAGCTGTTTTTT
TRBJ2-3 TRBV10-3 NA NA CAISGTGGADTQYF TGTGCCATCAGCGGAACTGGAGGCGCAGATACGCAGTATTTT
TRBJ1-2 TRBV2 NA TRBD1 CARSTGVNGYTF TGTGCCAGATCGACAGGGGTTAATGGCTACACCTTC
TRBJ2-5 TRBV7-8 NA NA CASSLPGHAETQYF TGTGCCAGCAGCCTGCCGGGACATGCAGAGACCCAGTACTTC
TRBJ2-1 TRBV7-9 NA NA CASSLSDYNEQFF TGTGCCAGCAGCTTATCAGACTACAATGAGCAGTTCTTC
TRBJ1-5 TRBV7-8 NA NA CASSLGRDQPQHF TGTGCCAGCAGCTTAGGCCGAGATCAGCCCCAGCATTTT
TRBJ2-5 TRBV6-2/TRBV6-3 NA NA CASSYLRQSQETQYF TGTGCCAGCAGTTATCTTCGACAGAGTCAAGAGACCCAGTACTTC
TRBJ1-2 TRBV6-5 NA TRBD1 CASSGTGAYGYTF TGTGCCAGCAGCGGGACAGGAGCCTATGGCTACACCTTC